This TCR beta chain was captured in a study of cytomegalovirus exposure and HLA in healthy donors. The PCR used 60 Vbeta and 13 Jbeta primers. The assay was immunoSEQ multiplex PCR, and TCRdb's table has in-frame clones only and misses some. The sample lists approximately 100,000 clones, under 65% occurring once. Remarks on this clone: As yet, its antigen is unknown.

Looked up from germline, CDR1 is SGHVS and CDR2 is FNYEAQ. Germline trimming cut 5 bases from V and 4 bases from J; bases unmatched to any gene: 15. This CDR3 is 20 amino acids long. General study findings and limits: Sequencing likely caused a cluster of highly shared sequence variants.

The clonotype comes from a man in his 60s in good health and CMV-seronegative. The sequenced material came from PBMCs. The chain links TRBV7-6 to TRBJ2-2; 14 nucleotides match TRBD2. The CDR3 loop is CASSARPGLAGAKSTGELFF. The CDR3 DNA reads TGTGCCAGCAGCGCTCGTCCGGGACTAGCGGGAGCGAAAAGCACCGGGGAGCTGTTTTTT.